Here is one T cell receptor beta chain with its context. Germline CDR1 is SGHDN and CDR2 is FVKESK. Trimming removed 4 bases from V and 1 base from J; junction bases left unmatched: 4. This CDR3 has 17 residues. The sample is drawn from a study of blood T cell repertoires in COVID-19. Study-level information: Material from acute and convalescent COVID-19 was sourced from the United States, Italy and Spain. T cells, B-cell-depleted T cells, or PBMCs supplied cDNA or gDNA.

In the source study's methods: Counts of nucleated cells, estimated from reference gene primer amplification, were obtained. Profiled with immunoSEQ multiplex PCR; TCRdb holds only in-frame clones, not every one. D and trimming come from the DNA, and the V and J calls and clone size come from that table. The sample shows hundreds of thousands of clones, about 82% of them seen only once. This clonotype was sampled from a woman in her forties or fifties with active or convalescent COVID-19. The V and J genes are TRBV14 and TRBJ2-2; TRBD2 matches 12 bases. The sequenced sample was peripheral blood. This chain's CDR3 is CASSRRTSGVNTGELFF. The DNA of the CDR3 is TGTGCCAGCAGCCGGCGGACTAGCGGGGTGAACACCGGGGAGCTGTTTTTT.